Shown below are 12 T cell receptor beta chains from a single sample sequenced in a study of persistence of HIV-infected CD4 T cells (dated by TCRdb to about 2020). The immunoSEQ hsTCRB assay version 4, run in survey mode, was used to sequence TCRbeta repertoires from genomic DNA. What TCRdb holds here is the immuneACCESS table cut down to in-frame rearrangements. Part of the clones is not present; checked against another copy, under half of the missing clones reflect an unresolved V gene, and the others are unexplained. Recorded for this sample are more than 35,000 clones; around 80% of them occurred a single time. The top ten clones comprise 1.5% to 2% of the sample. Which antigens these TCRs recognize remains unknown. What this sample's treatment or condition label stands for: suppressive antiretroviral therapy. Cells were stimulated with lysates of CMV-infected fibroblasts at 9.5 to 10 ug/mL. Nonresponding CD40L-negative CD69-negative CD45RO-high memory CD4+ T cells were sorted as memory populations depleted of antigen-responding cells.

This specimen was CD4+ T cells sorted from PBMCs after roughly 18-hour stimulation, taken from a patient who received antiretroviral therapy. The label giving this sample's cell subset or site can be read as: CD40L-CD69- CD45RO-high memory CD4 T cells not responding to CMV lysate. The receptor set was obtained from an adult man with HIV who was CMV-seropositive.

This clone came up a few times. The chain joins TRBV2 to TRBJ1-1, with a tentative D call TRBD1 (6 bases). Trimming took 6 bases from V and 1 from J, leaving 12 bases between them. Per the germline V gene, CDR1 is SNHLY and CDR2 is FYNNEI. The CDR3 extends over 14 amino acids. The CDR3 loop reads CASREQGTNTEAFF. The DNA for the CDR3 is TGTGCCAGCAGGGAACAGGGTACGAACACTGAAGCTTTCTTT.

The chain recombines TRBV5-1 with TRBJ2-2; TRBD1 matches 7 bases. Germline CDR1 SGHRS, CDR2 YFSETQ. The CDR3 totals 15 residues. The V and J ends lost 4 bases and 0 bases, in that order; junction bases with no gene match: 3. CDR3 nucleotide sequence: TGCGCCAGCAGCCCGACAGGGACGAACACCGGGGAGCTGTTTTTT. Translated, it gives CASSPTGTNTGELFF.

The rearrangement joins TRBV7-9 to TRBJ2-1; a possible D gene is TRBD1 (6 bases). The CDR3 contains 13 residues. With 5 bases removed from V and 4 bases from J, the gap between germline ends came to 9 bases. Germline V gene sequence: CDR1 SEHNR, CDR2 FQNEAQ (reference sequence). The CDR3 loop is CASSLTGYNEQFF. The CDR3 nucleotides read TGTGCCAGCAGCCTGACAGGTTACAATGAGCAGTTCTTC.

This clone appeared a single time. The chain has TRBV24-1 and TRBJ1-2, with a possible D match to TRBD1 (6 bases). The CDR3 covers 12 residues. V lost 4 bases, J lost 8 bases, and 10 bases lay in between. Germline CDR1 reads KGHDR; CDR2 reads SFDVKD. The CDR3 DNA reads as TGTGCCACCAGTGAACAGGGTAGGGGCTACACCTTC. Protein sequence: CATSEQGRGYTF.

The rearrangement joins TRBV7-9 to TRBJ2-1; a possible D gene is TRBD1 (5 bases). This CDR3 spans 15 amino acids. CDR1 SEHNR and CDR2 FQNEAQ come from the germline V gene (reference sequence). V lost 5 bases and J 6 bases, leaving 17 bases between the germline ends. This CDR3 reads CASSPGLGEGNEQFF. CDR3 in DNA: TGTGCCAGCAGCCCTGGTTTAGGGGAAGGCAATGAGCAGTTCTTC.

This chain connects TRBV28 to TRBJ2-7, with D unresolved. The CDR3 sequence is 11 residues long. Trimming pared 4 bases from V and 12 bases from J, leaving 13 bases between. CDR1 is MDHEN, CDR2 SYDVKM, per germline. CDR3 sequence (DNA): TGTGCCAGCAGTTCTCCGTCGGTGGCGTACTTC. It specifies CASSSPSVAYF.

The CDR3 DNA follows: TGTGCCATCAGTGAGTCGGGGCCCCGGAACACTGAAGCTTTCTTT. Amino acids: CAISESGPRNTEAFF. The rearrangement links TRBV10-3 to TRBJ1-1; weak D call: TRBD1 (5 bases). The CDR3 is 15 residues long. Trimming left V 0 bases short and J 1 base short, with 9 bases between. Germline V gene lookup returns CDR1 ENHRY and CDR2 SYGVKD.

The chain links TRBV3-1 (or the pseudogene TRBV3-2) to TRBJ1-1, with 7 positions matching TRBD1. CDR3 length equals 16 residues. Germline V lookup: CDR1 LGHDT, CDR2 YNNKEL (reference sequence). V lost 3 bases and J lost 4; bases outside the gene matches: 11. The CDR3 bases are TGTGCCAGCAGCCATAGCCAAATCAGGGGGGGCACTGAAGCTTTCTTT. It yields the protein CASSHSQIRGGTEAFF.

The chain employs TRBV18 and TRBJ1-3; D gene ambiguous. CDR1 and CDR2 from the germline V gene are KGHSH and LQKENI. The CDR3 is 15 residues long. Deletions cut 2 bases from V and 1 base from J, with 9 bases between. CDR3 nucleotide sequence: TGTGCCAGCTCACCATCCGGCGGATCTGGAAACACCATATATTTT. Translating gives CASSPSGGSGNTIYF.

The J gene is TRBJ1-5, the V gene TRBV7-2; 7 bases agree with TRBD1. V lost 5 bases and J lost 3; bases outside the gene matches: 7. The CDR3 spans 15 residues. Germline values: CDR1 SGHTA, CDR2 FQGNSA. The CDR3 DNA reads TGTGCCAGCAGCCCCCGGACAGGACTCAATCAGCCCCAGCATTTT. Translating it yields CASSPRTGLNQPQHF.

The chain has TRBV25-1 and TRBJ1-2; D remains ambiguous. The ends were cut back, 6 bases at V and 4 bases at J, with 12 bases in the middle. Germline V CDR1 and CDR2: MGHDK, SYGVNS. The CDR3 runs to 13 residues. In DNA form, the CDR3 reads TGTGCCAGCAGGCAAGAAAACGGCTATGGCTACACCTTC. As protein: CASRQENGYGYTF.

This clone was seen once. The J gene is TRBJ1-2, the V gene TRBV10-2; D gene ambiguous. The CDR3 runs 13 residues. V lost 3 bases to trimming and J lost 7 bases, with 12 bases between them. Germline V lookup: CDR1 WSHSY, CDR2 SAAADI. The CDR3 loop is CASSDPPGGGYTF. Written as DNA, the CDR3 is TGCGCCAGCAGTGACCCCCCCGGAGGTGGCTACACCTTC.